Presented here are 18 T cell receptor beta chains from one specimen sequenced in a study of cytomegalovirus exposure and HLA in healthy donors. The PCR had 60 Vbeta and 13 Jbeta primers. Only in-frame clones appear in the TCRdb table, and some are missing; sequencing was by immunoSEQ multiplex PCR. Seen here are about 160,000 clones, roughly 77% observed once, and the top ten hold 2% to 2.5%. Source material: PBMCs. Receptors originate from a man in his fifties in good health and CMV-seropositive.

The rearrangement joins TRBV9 to TRBJ2-3; a weak D match, TRBD1 (5 bases). Trimming removed 4 bases from V and 9 bases from J, with 15 bases in between. The CDR3 is 13 residues long. Germline CDR1 and CDR2: SGDLS and YYNGEE. Here the CDR3 DNA reads TGTGCCAGCAGCACGCAGCTAGGGGTCACGCAGTATTTT. This gives the protein CASSTQLGVTQYF.

This clone occurred once. The rearrangement uses TRBV4-1 and TRBJ2-1; D ambiguous. Per the germline V gene, CDR1 is MGHRA and CDR2 is YSYEKL. The ends were cut back, 2 bases at V and 5 bases at J, with 4 bases in the middle. The CDR3 is 12 amino acids. CDR3 bases: TGCGCCAGCAGCCAACTTAACAATGAGCAGTTCTTC. Amino acid sequence: CASSQLNNEQFF.

The CDR3 is CASSWGGQGNYEQYF. The CDR3 DNA follows: TGTGCCAGCAGCTGGGGTGGACAGGGGAATTACGAGCAGTACTTC. The chain combines TRBV5-5 with TRBJ2-7, with 9 bases matching TRBD1. Germline V gene sequence: CDR1 SGHKS, CDR2 YYEKEE (reference sequence). This CDR3 is built from 15 residues. The V and J ends lost 3 bases and 4 bases, in that order; junction bases with no gene match: 8.

The J gene is TRBJ1-3, the V gene TRBV30; possible D gene TRBD1, 5 bases. This CDR3 region has 14 residues. Germline loops: CDR1 GTSNPN, CDR2 SVGIG (reference sequence). V was shortened by 2 bases and J by 12 bases, with 20 bases between the two germline ends. DNA for the CDR3: TGTGCCTGGAGTAGGGGCCCGGCCAAGTCACACATATATTTT. Amino acid sequence: CAWSRGPAKSHIYF.

The rearrangement uses TRBV11-2 and TRBJ2-7; 9 nucleotides align to TRBD2. V gave up 1 base and J gave up 1 base; unmatched junction bases: 8. The CDR3 covers 17 residues. Germline lookup yields CDR1 SGHAT and CDR2 FQNNGV. The CDR3 DNA reads as TGTGCCAGCAGCTTAGGGGGCGGGGGGGCCAGATCCTACGAGCAGTACTTC. It codes for CASSLGGGGARSYEQYF. The full variable domain, with the rest looked up from reference TRBV11-2 and TRBJ2-7, is EAGVAQSPRYKIIEKRQSVAFWCNPISGHATLYWYQQILGQGPKLLIQFQNNGVVDDSQLPKDRFSAERLKGVDSTLKIQPAKLEDSAVYLCASSLGGGGARSYEQYFGPGTRLTVT.

This chain's CDR3 is CASSQSPPRGLLNTGELFF. The CDR3 coding sequence is TGCGCCAGCAGTCAATCACCGCCGCGAGGGCTACTAAACACCGGGGAGCTGTTTTTT. The chain has TRBV23-1 and TRBJ2-2, with a possible D match to TRBD2 (5 bases). TRBV23-1 falls under the ORF class, with uncertain function. V lost 0 bases and J lost 2, with 19 bases in between. The CDR3 is made up of 19 amino acids.

CDR3 region: CASSSLLTSGGAKSSEQYF. As DNA, the CDR3 is TGTGCCAGCAGCTCGCTTTTGACTAGCGGGGGGGCAAAAAGCTCAGAGCAGTACTTC. V is TRBV5-4 and J is TRBJ2-7; 14 bases match TRBD2. Germline CDR1 SGHNT, CDR2 YYREEE (reference sequence). CDR3 length: 19 residues. V lost 3 bases and J lost 7; bases outside the gene matches: 18.

V gene TRBV28 combines with J gene TRBJ2-5; 8 bases align to TRBD2. There are 13 residues in the CDR3. CDR1 MDHEN and CDR2 SYDVKM come from the germline V gene. V dropped 5 bases and J dropped 5; count of bases not matched to a gene: 4. CDR3: CASSPGGAETQYF. The CDR3 nucleotides are TGTGCCAGCAGTCCCGGGGGGGCGGAGACCCAGTACTTC.

J is TRBJ2-5 and V is TRBV5-6, with D possibly being TRBD1 (6 bases). The CDR3 consists of 14 residues. Trimming shortened V by 4 bases and J by 8 bases, and 18 bases separated the two germline ends. In germline, CDR1 is SGHDT, CDR2 YYEEEE. CDR3 nucleotides: TGTGCCAGCAGCGTCACAGGGACCAAGAGAACCCAGTACTTC. Translated, it gives CASSVTGTKRTQYF.

The chain carries TRBV7-3 and TRBJ2-7, with 8 bases fitting TRBD2. The CDR3 sequence is 14 residues long. Germline-derived CDR1 and CDR2 are SGHTA and FQGTGA. V trimming: 1 base; J trimming: 4 bases; junction bases outside the gene matches: 3. CDR3 bases: TGTGCCAGCAGCTTAAACGGGGGGGCGTACGAGCAGTACTTC. Translating it yields CASSLNGGAYEQYF.

This clone is a singleton in its sample. The rearrangement links TRBV15 to TRBJ2-2; the D is unclear. In germline, CDR1 is LNHNV, CDR2 YYDKDF (reference sequence). CDR3 length: 15 residues. With 0 bases removed from V and 6 bases from J, the gap between germline ends came to 11 bases. CDR3 nucleotide sequence: TGTGCCACCAGCAGAGATCAACCACCAGCCGGGGAGCTGTTTTTT. This codes for CATSRDQPPAGELFF. Variable domain in full (rest from reference TRBV15 and TRBJ2-2): DAMVIQNPRYQVTQFGKPVTLSCSQTLNHNVMYWYQQKSSQAPKLLFHYYDKDFNNEADTPDNFQSRRPNTSFCFLDIRSPGLGDTAMYLCATSRDQPPAGELFFGEGSRLTVL.

This chain links TRBV6-1 with TRBJ2-1; D is unclear. Trimming took off 8 bases at V and 4 bases at J, with 15 bases between the two ends. Germline V gene lookup returns CDR1 MNHNS and CDR2 SASEGT. This CDR3 comprises 14 residues. In nucleotides, the CDR3 is TGTGCCAGCTTGATAAGACACCCGTACAATGAGCAGTTCTTC. Amino acids: CASLIRHPYNEQFF.

This clone has only a few counts. The chain employs TRBV29-1 and TRBJ2-4, with TRBD1 identical over 12 bases. The germline V gene has CDR1 SQVTM and CDR2 ANQGSEA. Germline trimming cut 3 bases from V and 7 bases from J; bases unmatched to any gene: 7. CDR3 length: 15 amino acids. The CDR3 region has the DNA TGCAGCGTTGAGGGGTCGGGGACAGGGGGCAACATTCAGTACTTC. This gives the protein CSVEGSGTGGNIQYF.

This clone was detected a few times. V usage is TRBV4-3 and J usage is TRBJ1-2, with D uncertain. The CDR3 is 15 residues long. Germline assignment: CDR1 LGHNA and CDR2 YSLEER. Trimming left V 0 bases short and J 4 bases short, with 12 bases between. CDR3 residues: CASSQDTREPYGYTF. Here the CDR3 DNA reads TGCGCCAGCAGCCAAGACACTCGGGAACCCTATGGCTACACCTTC.

This clone was recorded only once. The rearrangement uses TRBV29-1 and TRBJ2-5; tentative D call: TRBD1 (6 bases). The V end lost 6 bases, the J end lost 8 bases, and 16 bases lay between the germline ends. There are 12 residues in the CDR3. CDR1 and CDR2 from the germline V gene are SQVTM and ANQGSEA. The CDR3 DNA is TGCAGCGTGAATCGGGACACCGTCACCCAGTACTTC. Protein: CSVNRDTVTQYF.

CDR3 protein: CASSPTGTGGQETQYF. The CDR3 coding sequence is TGCGCCAGCAGCCCGACCGGGACAGGGGGACAAGAGACCCAGTACTTC. The chain joins TRBV4-1 to TRBJ2-5, with 11 positions matching TRBD1. The CDR3 has 16 amino acids. In germline, CDR1 is MGHRA, CDR2 YSYEKL. V dropped 4 bases and J dropped 2; count of bases not matched to a gene: 6.

V and J are TRBV11-2 and TRBJ2-1, with a possible D match to TRBD2 (5 bases). Germline CDR1 is SGHAT and CDR2 is FQNNGV. This CDR3 spans 17 amino acids. With 3 bases removed from V and 0 bases from J, the gap between germline ends came to 15 bases. The CDR3 coding sequence is TGTGCCAGCAGCTTTTACTCGGGGAGTAGCTCCTACAATGAGCAGTTCTTC. It encodes CASSFYSGSSSYNEQFF.

The rearrangement links TRBV10-3 to TRBJ2-1; D may be TRBD1 (5 bases). Germline lookup yields CDR1 ENHRY and CDR2 SYGVKD. The V gene lost 7 bases and the J gene lost 2 bases, with 12 bases spanning the gap. This CDR3 has 14 amino acids. The CDR3 sequence: CAIKSDSAYNEQFF. The CDR3 DNA reads as TGTGCCATCAAGTCAGACAGCGCCTACAATGAGCAGTTCTTC.